These T cell receptor beta chains were read from a single sample in a study of cytomegalovirus exposure and HLA in healthy donors. The table came from immunoSEQ multiplex PCR; TCRdb's copy has only in-frame clones and leaves some out. This sample has 160,000 or so clones, with 65% to 85% found just once. Sequenced input: PBMCs. The origin of the receptors is a man aged 55 to 69 in good health and CMV-seronegative. Both conserved end residues are part of each CDR3. The D gene is left open where the match is weak. Clone size appears in some rows only: once, few, many, or a class for an expanded clone.

V: TRBV5-1; J: TRBJ1-2; size: once; D: -; DNA: TGCGCCAGCAGCTTGCTCCAGGGGACCCACGGCTACACCTTC; CDR3: CASSLLQGTHGYTF
V: TRBV6-5; J: TRBJ1-5; size: -; D: -; DNA: TGTGCCAGCAGTGATAGGCAGGAGCCCCAGCATTTT; CDR3: CASSDRQEPQHF
V: TRBV19; J: TRBJ1-1; size: few; D: -; DNA: TGTGCCAGTAGTCCAACCTGGGGGCCGTCCCCCACTGAAGCTTTCTTT; CDR3: CASSPTWGPSPTEAFF
V: TRBV28; J: TRBJ2-2; size: -; D: TRBD1; DNA: TGTGCCAGCTATCTATCGGGACAGGGGGCTACCGGGGAGCTGTTTTTT; CDR3: CASYLSGQGATGELFF
V: TRBV6-5; J: TRBJ2-7; size: -; D: -; DNA: TGTGCCAGCAGTTTTGGACAGAGCTCCTACGAGCAGTACTTC; CDR3: CASSFGQSSYEQYF
V: TRBV7-2; J: TRBJ2-2; size: once; D: -; DNA: TGTGCCAGCAGAACAAGGTCGGGAGCGAACACCGGGGAGCTGTTTTTT; CDR3: CASRTRSGANTGELFF
V: TRBV7-7; J: TRBJ2-2; size: -; D: TRBD2; DNA: TGTGCTAGCAGCCCCACGAGCGGGGGGGCCACCGGGGAGCTGTTTTTT; CDR3: CASSPTSGGATGELFF
V: TRBV9; J: TRBJ2-4; size: -; D: TRBD2; DNA: TGTGCCAGCAGCGTAGACCTGGCGGGGGTTGGAGCCAAAAACATTCAGTACTTC; CDR3: CASSVDLAGVGAKNIQYF
V: TRBV29-1; J: TRBJ1-2; size: -; D: -; DNA: TGCAGCGTTGAATTCGCAGGGAACTATGGCTACCCCTTC; CDR3: CSVEFAGNYGYPF
V: TRBV21-1; J: TRBJ2-7; size: -; D: -; DNA: TGTGCCAGCAGCAAAGTCGCGATTAGTGACACCTACGAGCAGTACTTC; CDR3: CASSKVAISDTYEQYF
V: TRBV6-1; J: TRBJ1-1; size: -; D: -; DNA: TGTGCCAGCAGTGAAGCGAGGGGGATAACAGCTGAAGCTTTCTTT; CDR3: CASSEARGITAEAFF
V: TRBV7-2; J: TRBJ2-3; size: -; D: -; DNA: TGTGCCAGCAGCTTAGTAGGGGACACAGATACGCAGTATTTT; CDR3: CASSLVGDTDTQYF
V: TRBV14; J: TRBJ2-7; size: -; D: TRBD1; DNA: TGTGCCAGCAGCCCACGGGACAGGGGCCCTTACGAGCAGTACTTC; CDR3: CASSPRDRGPYEQYF
V: TRBV5-4; J: TRBJ1-4; size: -; D: -; DNA: TGTGCCAGCAGCCCGGAGGTTCAGGCTACTAATGAAAAACTGTTTTTT; CDR3: CASSPEVQATNEKLFF
V: TRBV13; J: TRBJ2-2; size: -; D: TRBD2; DNA: TGTGCCAGCAGCTTCTTCAGGACTAGCGGGACGAACACCGGGGAGCTGTTTTTT; CDR3: CASSFFRTSGTNTGELFF
V: TRBV4-1; J: TRBJ1-2; size: -; D: -; DNA: TGCGCCAGCAGCCAACAAACAGGGCTGGGAGGCTACACCTTC; CDR3: CASSQQTGLGGYTF
V: TRBV7-6; J: TRBJ2-7; size: -; D: -; DNA: TGTGCCAGCAGCCCAATGGACAGTAGCCCCCTCCACGAGCAGTACTTC; CDR3: CASSPMDSSPLHEQYF
V: TRBV5-1; J: TRBJ2-3; size: -; D: TRBD2; DNA: TGCGCCAGCAGCCCAGGACGACTAGCACAAGATACGCAGTATTTT; CDR3: CASSPGRLAQDTQYF
V: TRBV9; J: TRBJ1-1; size: -; D: -; DNA: TGTGCCAGCAGTCGAGGCGGGGTTACCACTGAAGCTTTCTTT; CDR3: CASSRGGVTTEAFF
V: TRBV5-1; J: TRBJ2-4; size: -; D: -; DNA: TGCGCCAGCAGCTCTTCCGGGACATTATCAAACATTCAGTACTTC; CDR3: CASSSSGTLSNIQYF
V: TRBV10-1; J: TRBJ2-2; size: -; D: -; DNA: TGCGCCAGCAGCCCCCTGCCGGGGGGCGCGGACACCGGGGAGCTGTTTTTT; CDR3: CASSPLPGGADTGELFF
V: TRBV6-5; J: TRBJ2-7; size: once; D: -; DNA: TGTGCCAGCAGTCCCCGGGGTCCATCGGTGGGGGAGCAGTACTTC; CDR3: CASSPRGPSVGEQYF
V: TRBV12-5; J: TRBJ2-2; size: -; D: -; DNA: TGTGCTAGTGGTTTGGTACAGGGAAGTGGTAGCTTAGGTATCGGGGAGCTGTTTTTT; CDR3: CASGLVQGSGSLGIGELFF
V: TRBV9; J: TRBJ2-5; size: -; D: -; DNA: TGTGCCAGCAGCGGTACCGGGGAGACCCAGTACTTC; CDR3: CASSGTGETQYF
V: TRBV6-6; J: TRBJ1-5; size: -; D: TRBD1; DNA: TGTGCCAGCCTGGGACAGGGTAGCAATCAGCCCCAGCATTTT; CDR3: CASLGQGSNQPQHF
V: TRBV5-6; J: TRBJ1-3; size: -; D: -; DNA: TGTGCCAGCAGCCCAATCGGACAGGGAAACACCATATATTTT; CDR3: CASSPIGQGNTIYF
V: TRBV6-1; J: TRBJ1-3; size: -; D: -; DNA: TGTGCCAGCAGTGAAGCGGGGTTACAGGGCTCTGGAAACACCATATATTTT; CDR3: CASSEAGLQGSGNTIYF
V: TRBV19; J: TRBJ2-7; size: -; D: TRBD2; DNA: TGTGCCAGTAGTCCAGCGGGGGGCTCCTACGAGCAGTACTTC; CDR3: CASSPAGGSYEQYF
V: TRBV4-2; J: TRBJ2-3; size: once; D: TRBD2; DNA: TGTGCCAGCAGCCAAGATCCCAGCGGGGGTACCCCGAGCACAGATACGCAGTATTTT; CDR3: CASSQDPSGGTPSTDTQYF
V: TRBV11-2; J: TRBJ2-1; size: -; D: -; DNA: TGTGCCAGCACCCTAACCCCCAATGAGCAGTTCTTC; CDR3: CASTLTPNEQFF
V: TRBV9; J: TRBJ2-1; size: -; D: -; DNA: TGTGCCAGCAGCCTGGGAGGTGAGCAGTTCTTC; CDR3: CASSLGGEQFF
V: TRBV13; J: TRBJ2-4; size: -; D: TRBD1; DNA: TGTGCCAGCAGCTATAACAGGGGTTTAGCCAAAAACATTCAGTACTTC; CDR3: CASSYNRGLAKNIQYF
V: TRBV6-5; J: TRBJ2-2; size: -; D: TRBD1; DNA: TGTGCCAGCAGTTACGCGACAGGGATGACCGGGGAGCTGTTTTTT; CDR3: CASSYATGMTGELFF
V: TRBV27; J: TRBJ2-7; size: -; D: TRBD1; DNA: TGTGCCAGCAGAGTCTGGGGGGACAGGGAGATTCACTTC; CDR3: CASRVWGDREIHF
V: TRBV29-1; J: TRBJ2-1; size: -; D: -; DNA: TGCAGCGCGCCCGGGGGTTGGGATAATGAGCAGTTCTTC; CDR3: CSAPGGWDNEQFF
V: TRBV6-1; J: TRBJ2-7; size: once; D: TRBD1; DNA: TGTGCCAGCAGCAACGAGGGGGACAGGGTCGTGTTGTACTTC; CDR3: CASSNEGDRVVLYF
V: TRBV10-3; J: TRBJ2-7; size: -; D: TRBD2; DNA: TGTGCCATCAGTGACCCGGGACTAGCGGATGCCGGTAACGAGCAGTACTTC; CDR3: CAISDPGLADAGNEQYF
V: TRBV4-2; J: TRBJ2-1; size: once; D: TRBD2; DNA: TGTGCCAGCAGCCAAGAACTAGCGGGGTACAATGAGCAGTTCTTC; CDR3: CASSQELAGYNEQFF
V: TRBV27; J: TRBJ2-1; size: -; D: -; DNA: TGTGCCAGCAGTTTAGAAAGTTGGAGCAATGAGCAGTTCTTC; CDR3: CASSLESWSNEQFF
V: TRBV2; J: TRBJ2-1; size: -; D: TRBD2; DNA: TGTGCCAGCAGTTCGAGCGGGGGGGCCTACAATGAGCAGTTCTTC; CDR3: CASSSSGGAYNEQFF
V: TRBV10-3; J: TRBJ1-1; size: -; D: TRBD1; DNA: TGTGCCATCCGAGCGGGACAGGGAGGTGTAGGGAACACTGAAGCTTTCTTT; CDR3: CAIRAGQGGVGNTEAFF
V: TRBV19; J: TRBJ2-2; size: -; D: TRBD2; DNA: TGTGCCAGTAGAAGTCGGGAGGGTCTTGACGCCGGGGAGCTGTTTTTT; CDR3: CASRSREGLDAGELFF
V: TRBV2; J: TRBJ2-2; size: -; D: TRBD2; DNA: TGTGCCAGCACGGGTGGGCGGGGGGGCCCCGGGGAGCTGTTTTTT; CDR3: CASTGGRGGPGELFF
V: TRBV10-3; J: TRBJ2-5; size: -; D: -; DNA: TGTGCCATCAGTGGGGGGGATAGGGAGACCCAGTACTTC; CDR3: CAISGGDRETQYF
V: TRBV5-5; J: TRBJ2-7; size: -; D: TRBD1; DNA: TGTGCCAGCAGCTACCGGGACAGGGGCTACGAGCAGTACTTC; CDR3: CASSYRDRGYEQYF